The clone carrying this TCR beta chain came up once. The sample comes from a study of blood T cell repertoires in COVID-19. Germline V CDR1 and CDR2: SNHLY, FYNNEI. Trimming removed 1 base from V and 7 bases from J, with 14 bases in between. This CDR3 has 15 residues. Libraries were prepared by immunoSEQ multiplex PCR; TCRdb keeps only in-frame clonotypes and omits some of them. The sample has 300,000 to 400,000 clones, roughly 85% seen once. V usage is TRBV2 and J usage is TRBJ1-5, with D tentatively TRBD1 (5 bases). The source is a human donor in a cohort sampled during active COVID-19. The sequencing sample was made of peripheral blood. The CDR3 DNA follows: TGTGCCAGCAGTGAAGAAATGGGGCTTGGACAGCCCCAGCATTTT. Amino acids: CASSEEMGLGQPQHF.